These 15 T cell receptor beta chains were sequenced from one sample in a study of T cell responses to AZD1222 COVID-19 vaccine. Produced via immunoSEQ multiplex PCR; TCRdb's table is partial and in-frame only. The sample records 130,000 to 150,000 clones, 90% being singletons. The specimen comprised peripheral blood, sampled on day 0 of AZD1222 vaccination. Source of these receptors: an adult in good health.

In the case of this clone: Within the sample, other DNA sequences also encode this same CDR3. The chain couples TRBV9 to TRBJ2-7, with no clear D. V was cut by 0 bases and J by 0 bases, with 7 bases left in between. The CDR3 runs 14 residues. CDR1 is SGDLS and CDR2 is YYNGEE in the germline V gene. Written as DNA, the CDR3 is TGTGCCAGCAGCGTAGTTCCTAGCTCCTACGAGCAGTACTTC. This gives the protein CASSVVPSSYEQYF. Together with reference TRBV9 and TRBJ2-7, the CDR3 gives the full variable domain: DSGVTQTPKHLITATGQRVTLRCSPRSGDLSVYWYQQSLDQGLQFLIQYYNGEERAKGNILERFSAQQFPDLHSELNLSSLELGDSALYFCASSVVPSSYEQYFGPGTRLTVT.

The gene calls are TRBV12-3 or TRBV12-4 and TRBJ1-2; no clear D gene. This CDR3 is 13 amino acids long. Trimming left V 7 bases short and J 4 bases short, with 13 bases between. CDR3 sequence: CASKDTRGYGYTF. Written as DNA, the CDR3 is TGTGCCAGCAAAGACACCCGGGGCTATGGCTACACCTTC.

This CDR3 reads CASSPYMNTEAFF. CDR3 DNA sequence: TGTGCCAGTAGTCCCTATATGAACACTGAAGCTTTCTTT. The chain combines TRBV19 with TRBJ1-1; D not certain. Trimming stripped 5 bases from V and 0 bases from J, with 7 bases between. This CDR3 has 13 residues. Germline values: CDR1 LNHDA, CDR2 SQIVND (reference sequence).

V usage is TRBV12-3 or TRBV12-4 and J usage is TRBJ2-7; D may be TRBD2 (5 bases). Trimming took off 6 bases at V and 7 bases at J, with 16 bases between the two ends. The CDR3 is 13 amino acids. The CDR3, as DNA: TGTGCCAGCAGCTTGGACTTCTCAGGTGAGCAGTACTTC. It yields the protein CASSLDFSGEQYF.

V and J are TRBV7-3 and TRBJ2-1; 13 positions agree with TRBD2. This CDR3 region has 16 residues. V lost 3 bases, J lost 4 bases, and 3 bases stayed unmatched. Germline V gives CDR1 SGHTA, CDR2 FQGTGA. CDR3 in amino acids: CASSFRTSGGYNEQFF. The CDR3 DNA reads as TGTGCCAGCAGCTTCCGGACTAGCGGGGGTTACAATGAGCAGTTCTTC. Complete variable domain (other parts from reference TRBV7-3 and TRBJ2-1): GAGVSQTPSNKVTEKGKYVELRCDPISGHTALYWYRQSLGQGPEFLIYFQGTGAADDSGLPNDRFFAVRPEGSVSTLKIQRTERGDSAVYLCASSFRTSGGYNEQFFGPGTRLTVL.

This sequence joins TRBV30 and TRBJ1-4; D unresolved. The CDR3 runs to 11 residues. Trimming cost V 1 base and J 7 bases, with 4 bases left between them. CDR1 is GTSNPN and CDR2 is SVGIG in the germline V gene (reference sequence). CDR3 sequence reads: CAWSGLEKLFF. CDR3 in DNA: TGTGCCTGGAGTGGGCTTGAAAAACTGTTTTTT.

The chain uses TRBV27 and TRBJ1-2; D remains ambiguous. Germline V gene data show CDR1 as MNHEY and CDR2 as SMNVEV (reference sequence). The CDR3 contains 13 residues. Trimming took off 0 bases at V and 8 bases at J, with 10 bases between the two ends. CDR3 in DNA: TGTGCCAGCAGTTTATCCCTAGCAGGAGGCTACACCTTC. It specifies CASSLSLAGGYTF.

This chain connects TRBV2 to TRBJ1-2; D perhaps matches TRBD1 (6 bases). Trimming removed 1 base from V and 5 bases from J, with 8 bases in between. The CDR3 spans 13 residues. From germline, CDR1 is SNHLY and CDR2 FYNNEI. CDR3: CASSEERGYGYTF. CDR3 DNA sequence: TGTGCCAGCAGTGAAGAGAGGGGGTATGGCTACACCTTC.

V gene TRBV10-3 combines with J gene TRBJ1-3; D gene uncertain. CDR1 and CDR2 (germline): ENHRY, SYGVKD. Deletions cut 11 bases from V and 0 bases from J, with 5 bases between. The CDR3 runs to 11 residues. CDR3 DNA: TGTGCCGCCTCCTCTGGAAACACCATATATTTT. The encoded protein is CAASSGNTIYF.

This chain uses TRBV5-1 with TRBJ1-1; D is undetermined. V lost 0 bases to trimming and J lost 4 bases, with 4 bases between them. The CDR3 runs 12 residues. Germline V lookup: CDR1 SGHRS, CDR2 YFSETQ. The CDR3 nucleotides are TGCGCCAGCAGCTTGGATCGCACTGAAGCTTTCTTT. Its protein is CASSLDRTEAFF. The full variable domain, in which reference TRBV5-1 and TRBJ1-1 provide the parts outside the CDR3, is KAGVTQTPRYLIKTRGQQVTLSCSPISGHRSVSWYQQTPGQGLQFLFEYFSETQRNKGNFPGRFSGRQFSNSRSEMNVSTLELGDSALYLCASSLDRTEAFFGQGTRLTVV.

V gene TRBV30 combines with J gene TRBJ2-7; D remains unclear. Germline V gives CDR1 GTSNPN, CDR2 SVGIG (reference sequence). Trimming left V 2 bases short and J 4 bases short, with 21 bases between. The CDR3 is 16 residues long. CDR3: CAWSIGVSLRGYEQYF. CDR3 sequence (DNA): TGTGCCTGGAGTATTGGGGTTAGTCTTCGTGGGTACGAGCAGTACTTC. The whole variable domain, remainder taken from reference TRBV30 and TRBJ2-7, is SQTIHQWPATLVQPVGSPLSLECTVEGTSNPNLYWYRQAAGRGLQLLFYSVGIGQISSEVPQNLSASRPQDRQFILSSKKLLLSDSGFYLCAWSIGVSLRGYEQYFGPGTRLTVT.

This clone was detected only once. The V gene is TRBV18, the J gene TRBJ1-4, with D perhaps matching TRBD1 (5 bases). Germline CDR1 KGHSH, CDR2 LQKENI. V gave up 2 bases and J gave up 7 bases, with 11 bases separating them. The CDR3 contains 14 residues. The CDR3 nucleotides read TGTGCCAGCTCACCAGGGACGAGTCCTGAAAAACTGTTTTTT. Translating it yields CASSPGTSPEKLFF.

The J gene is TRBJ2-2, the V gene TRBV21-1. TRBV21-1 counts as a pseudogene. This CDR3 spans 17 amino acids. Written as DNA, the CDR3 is TGTGCCAGCAGCAAAAACACCGGACCAATGAACACCGGGGAGCTGTTTTTT. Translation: CASSKNTGPMNTGELFF.

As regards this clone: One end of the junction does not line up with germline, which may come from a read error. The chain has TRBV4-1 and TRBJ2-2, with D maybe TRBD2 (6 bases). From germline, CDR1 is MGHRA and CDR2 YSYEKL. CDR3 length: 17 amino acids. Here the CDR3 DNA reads TGCGCCAGCAGCCAGTCCGCGGGACTGAGGAACATCGGGGAGCTGTTTTTT. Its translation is CASSQSAGLRNIGELFF.

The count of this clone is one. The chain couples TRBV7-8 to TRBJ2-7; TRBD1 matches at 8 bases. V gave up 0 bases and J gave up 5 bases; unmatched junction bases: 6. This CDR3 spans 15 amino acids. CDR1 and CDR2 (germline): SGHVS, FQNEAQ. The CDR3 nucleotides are TGTGCCAGCAGCTTAGCCGCAGGGGGCATCGACGAGCAGTACTTC. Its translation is CASSLAAGGIDEQYF.